The 26 T cell receptor beta chains below were found in one sample sequenced in a study of blood T cell repertoires in COVID-19. Some clones are missing from TCRdb's copy, which holds only in-frame ones; the method was immunoSEQ multiplex PCR. The table lists about 130,000 clones, approximately 83% of them singletons. Sequenced input: PBMCs or T cells enriched from blood (not recorded which). The receptors shown here come from a man aged 50-59 years who had recovered from COVID-19.

This chain joins TRBV28 and TRBJ1-2; D perhaps matches TRBD1 (6 bases). The length of the CDR3 is 12 residues. Trimming took 7 bases from V and 4 from J, leaving 10 bases between them. Germline-derived CDR1 and CDR2 are MDHEN and SYDVKM. CDR3 in amino acids: CASKRTAYGYTF. The CDR3 DNA follows: TGTGCCAGCAAACGGACAGCCTATGGCTACACCTTC.

The V and J genes are TRBV7-9 and TRBJ2-1; the match to TRBD2 covers 11 bases. Germline V CDR1 and CDR2: SEHNR, FQNEAQ (reference sequence). V was clipped by 4 bases and J by 4 bases; unmatched bases: 6. The CDR3 is 16 residues long. The CDR3 DNA sequence: TGTGCCAGCAGCTCCCCGGGACTAGCGGATTACAATGAGCAGTTCTTC. The encoded protein is CASSSPGLADYNEQFF. Using reference TRBV7-9 and TRBJ2-1 for the parts outside the CDR3, the full variable domain is DTGVSQNPRHKITKRGQNVTFRCDPISEHNRLYWYRQTLGQGPEFLTYFQNEAQLEKSRLLSDRFSAERPKGSFSTLEIQRTEQGDSAMYLCASSSPGLADYNEQFFGPGTRLTVL.

The chain uses TRBV11-3 and TRBJ2-2; a weak D match, TRBD1 (7 bases). This CDR3 comprises 18 residues. Germline loops: CDR1 SGHNT, CDR2 YENEEA. The germline V and J ends were trimmed by 0 bases and 0 bases, with 14 bases remaining between them. In nucleotides, the CDR3 is TGTGCCAGCAGCTTAGATCAGGGGGGCAGTTCGAACACCGGGGAGCTGTTTTTT. Amino acid sequence: CASSLDQGGSSNTGELFF.

CDR3 in DNA: TGTGCCAGCAGCTTTTGGGGGAGGAGGGACACTGAAGCTTTCTTT. This codes for CASSFWGRRDTEAFF. The rearrangement uses TRBV11-2 and TRBJ1-1; maybe TRBD1 (5 bases). Trimming removed 3 bases from V and 3 bases from J, with 14 bases in between. This CDR3 spans 15 amino acids. In germline, CDR1 is SGHAT, CDR2 FQNNGV.

The chain couples TRBV27 to TRBJ1-1; a weak D match, TRBD1 (5 bases). Per the germline V gene, CDR1 is MNHEY and CDR2 is SMNVEV (reference sequence). V dropped 3 bases and J dropped 1 base, with 15 bases sitting between them. The CDR3 has 16 residues. The CDR3 region is CASSLDPGRGNTEAFF. As DNA, the CDR3 is TGTGCCAGCAGTTTGGATCCAGGGCGGGGGAACACTGAAGCTTTCTTT.

This chain connects TRBV10-3 to TRBJ1-6; 10 bases are a match to TRBD1. The V segment lost 10 bases and the J segment 0 bases; nucleotides outside the gene matches: 12. This CDR3 spans 18 amino acids. Germline V gene sequence: CDR1 ENHRY, CDR2 SYGVKD. The CDR3 coding sequence is TGTGCCACCCGTCCGGGACAGGGGTTTAGCTCCTATAATTCACCCCTCCACTTT. It encodes CATRPGQGFSSYNSPLHF.

The J gene is TRBJ1-4, the V gene TRBV28; D ambiguous. The CDR3 sequence is 16 residues long. CDR1 is MDHEN and CDR2 is SYDVKM in the germline V gene. V was pared by 3 bases and J by 0 bases, with 11 bases between. CDR3 residues: CASSLSLRSTNEKLFF. CDR3 nucleotides: TGTGCCAGCAGTTTGTCATTGCGATCAACTAATGAAAAACTGTTTTTT.

This clone has only a few counts. Written as DNA, the CDR3 is TGTGCCAGCAGGCCAGGCGGTAGCGGGGGGACTCCCAACAATGAGCAGTTCTTC. Translation: CASRPGGSGGTPNNEQFF. J is TRBJ2-1 and V is TRBV11-3; 10 positions match TRBD2. Germline values: CDR1 SGHNT, CDR2 YENEEA. CDR3 length: 18 residues. V dropped 6 bases and J dropped 5; count of bases not matched to a gene: 16.

The chain has TRBV5-1 and TRBJ1-1; the D is unclear. There are 13 residues in the CDR3. CDR1 SGHRS and CDR2 YFSETQ come from the germline V gene. V gave up 5 bases and J gave up 1 base, with 9 bases separating them. CDR3 nucleotides: TGCGCCAGCAGATCTACTGGGAACACTGAAGCTTTCTTT. Translating gives CASRSTGNTEAFF.

The chain recombines TRBV3-1 (or the pseudogene TRBV3-2) with TRBJ1-3; no clear D. Germline loops: CDR1 LGHDT, CDR2 YNNKEL (reference sequence). The V gene lost 5 bases and the J gene lost 0 bases, with 11 bases spanning the gap. This CDR3 spans 15 amino acids. In nucleotides, the CDR3 is TGTGCCAGCAGCGACAATGGGTTCTCTGGAAACACCATATATTTT. This encodes CASSDNGFSGNTIYF.

CDR3 region: CASSTLGRVGPLHF. CDR3 DNA sequence: TGTGCCAGTAGTACCCTTGGCAGGGTGGGACCCCTCCACTTT. The rearrangement uses TRBV19 and TRBJ1-6, with a tentative D call TRBD1 (5 bases). The germline V gene encodes CDR1 LNHDA and CDR2 SQIVND (reference sequence). V was cut by 4 bases and J by 12 bases, with 16 bases left in between. CDR3 length: 14 amino acids.

The chain links TRBV11-2 to TRBJ2-4, with a possible D match to TRBD2 (7 bases). Germline V gives CDR1 SGHAT, CDR2 FQNNGV. The CDR3 covers 16 residues. The V end was cut by 1 base, the J end by 2 bases, with 12 bases between. The CDR3 bases are TGTGCCAGCAGCTTAGTTGGGGGGGGCTCCAAAAACATTCAGTACTTC. Amino acids: CASSLVGGGSKNIQYF.

V gene TRBV25-1 combines with J gene TRBJ2-4; 11 bases agree with TRBD2. CDR1 is MGHDK and CDR2 is SYGVNS in the germline V gene. This CDR3 is 16 amino acids long. Germline trimming cut 3 bases from V and 6 bases from J; bases unmatched to any gene: 7. The CDR3 loop is CASSEGSGGAGNIQYF. The CDR3 bases are TGTGCCAGCAGTGAGGGTAGCGGGGGGGCCGGAAACATTCAGTACTTC.

This sequence joins TRBV7-2 and TRBJ2-2, with 7 positions matching TRBD1. V was clipped by 6 bases and J by 1 base; unmatched bases: 5. The CDR3 totals 15 residues. Germline V gene data show CDR1 as SGHTA and CDR2 as FQGNSA. CDR3 sequence: CASRRDRVNTGELFF. In DNA, the CDR3 is TGTGCCAGCAGACGAGACAGGGTGAACACCGGGGAGCTGTTTTTT.

The rearrangement joins TRBV9 to TRBJ2-3, with D perhaps TRBD2 (6 bases). Deletions cut 4 bases from V and 1 base from J, with 13 bases between. Germline V gene sequence: CDR1 SGDLS, CDR2 YYNGEE. The CDR3 runs to 15 residues. This CDR3 reads CASSPFLAGTDTQYF. The CDR3, as DNA: TGTGCCAGCAGCCCTTTTTTAGCGGGCACAGATACGCAGTATTTT. The full variable domain, its missing parts supplied by reference TRBV9 and TRBJ2-3, is DSGVTQTPKHLITATGQRVTLRCSPRSGDLSVYWYQQSLDQGLQFLIQYYNGEERAKGNILERFSAQQFPDLHSELNLSSLELGDSALYFCASSPFLAGTDTQYFGPGTRLTVL.

The chain couples TRBV18 to TRBJ1-4; TRBD1 agrees at 7 bases. This CDR3 spans 15 amino acids. Germline lookup yields CDR1 KGHSH and CDR2 LQKENI. After removal of 6 bases from V and 0 bases from J, the junction contained 4 bases not matched to a gene. The CDR3 region is CASSRQGATNEKLFF. CDR3 coding DNA: TGTGCCAGCTCTCGACAGGGAGCAACTAATGAAAAACTGTTTTTT.

CDR3 protein: CASMPGQGRNEQFF. CDR3 nucleotides: TGTGCCAGCATGCCCGGACAGGGGCGAAATGAGCAGTTCTTC. The gene calls are TRBV25-1 and TRBJ2-1; 9 bases align to TRBD1. The CDR3 is 14 residues long. The V gene's germline CDR1 is MGHDK and CDR2 SYGVNS. The V segment lost 7 bases and the J segment 7 bases; nucleotides outside the gene matches: 8.

V usage is TRBV4-1 and J usage is TRBJ1-2; 9 bases are shared with TRBD1. Germline V gene sequence: CDR1 MGHRA, CDR2 YSYEKL. With 5 bases clipped from V and 6 bases from J, the junction kept 7 bases outside the gene matches. This CDR3 spans 14 amino acids. Here the CDR3 reads CASSEGDRVNGYTF. Here the CDR3 DNA reads TGCGCCAGCAGCGAAGGGGACAGGGTGAATGGCTACACCTTC.

In its sample, this clone was seen once. The chain employs TRBV18 and TRBJ1-1; the match to TRBD1 covers 9 bases. J gave up 6 bases and V 3 bases, and 8 bases lay outside the gene matches. The CDR3 sequence is 15 residues long. CDR1 is KGHSH and CDR2 is LQKENI in the germline V gene. The CDR3 spells CASSPNEGQGPEAFF. CDR3 DNA: TGTGCCAGCTCACCGAACGAGGGACAGGGACCTGAAGCTTTCTTT. Full variable domain (remainder filled in from reference TRBV18 and TRBJ1-1): NAGVMQNPRHLVRRRGQEARLRCSPMKGHSHVYWYRQLPEEGLKFMVYLQKENIIDESGMPKERFSAEFPKEGPSILRIQQVVRGDSAAYFCASSPNEGQGPEAFFGQGTRLTVV.

As to this clone: At the DNA level, this CDR3 is encoded by other sequences in the same sample as well. J is TRBJ2-3 and V is TRBV9; 8 bases are a match to TRBD2. This CDR3 spans 14 amino acids. With V trimmed by 3 bases and J by 4 bases, 4 bases remained unmatched. CDR1 and CDR2 (germline): SGDLS, YYNGEE. CDR3 nucleotides: TGTGCCAGCAGCGCCGGCGGGGGGCCAGATACGCAGTATTTT. Its translation is CASSAGGGPDTQYF.

The CDR3 here is CASSLNGGSNQPQHF. The CDR3 DNA follows: TGCGCCAGCAGCTTGAACGGTGGTAGCAATCAGCCCCAGCATTTT. The rearrangement uses TRBV5-1 and TRBJ1-5; unclear D gene. This CDR3 comprises 15 residues. Between the trimmed V and J ends, which lost 1 base and 0 bases, there was a span of 8 bases. The germline V gene has CDR1 SGHRS and CDR2 YFSETQ.

V is TRBV4-1 and J is TRBJ2-3; 8 bases fit TRBD1. V shed 5 bases and J 1 base; nucleotides not matched to a gene: 8. The V gene's germline CDR1 is MGHRA and CDR2 YSYEKL. The CDR3 is 16 amino acids. Here the CDR3 reads CASSSKPGQGTDTQYF. The CDR3 nucleotides are TGCGCCAGCAGCTCTAAGCCGGGACAGGGCACAGATACGCAGTATTTT.

The CDR3 nucleotides read TGTGCCAGCAGCGCCAAGGGACTAGCTCTTGATACGCAGTATTTT. This gives the protein CASSAKGLALDTQYF. The chain combines TRBV9 with TRBJ2-3; 9 bases map to TRBD2. There are 15 residues in the CDR3. CDR1 is SGDLS, CDR2 YYNGEE, per germline. Trimming at V came to 3 bases and at J to 6 bases, leaving 8 bases not matched to a gene.

Notes on this clone: One end of the junction is discordant with germline, which a read error may explain. Additional DNA sequences in this sample encode the identical CDR3. The J gene is TRBJ2-7, the V gene TRBV4-3; TRBD2 is a possible D gene (5 bases). This CDR3 contains 14 residues. Germline V gene sequence: CDR1 LGHNA, CDR2 YSLEER. The CDR3: CASSPRGSSYEQYF. For the CDR3, the DNA is TGCGCCAGTAGCCCCCGGGGTTCCTCCTACGAGCAGTACTTC.

J is TRBJ1-5 and V is TRBV19; 8 bases are shared with TRBD1. V dropped 3 bases and J dropped 1; count of bases not matched to a gene: 2. Germline V lookup: CDR1 LNHDA, CDR2 SQIVND (reference sequence). The CDR3 totals 15 residues. In DNA, the CDR3 is TGTGCCAGTAGTATGGGACAGGTGAGCAATCAGCCCCAGCATTTT. This encodes CASSMGQVSNQPQHF.

This clone was counted between two and nine times. The CDR3 reads CASTPGGGINEQFF. CDR3 in DNA: TGTGCCAGCACCCCGGGGGGAGGGATCAATGAGCAGTTCTTC. This chain links TRBV6-2 or TRBV6-3 with TRBJ2-1; 7 bases agree with TRBD2. CDR3 length: 14 residues. The V and J ends lost 7 bases and 6 bases, in that order; junction bases with no gene match: 9. The germline V gene has CDR1 MNHEY and CDR2 SVGEGT.